Listed here are 6 T cell receptor beta chains from one sample, sequenced in a study of T cells in Graves' hyperthyroidism and ophthalmopathy. The TCR beta CDR3 regions underwent amplification using RNA transcripts as the source. HTBI primers were used for first-round RT-PCR of the TCR CDR3. TCRdb used MiXCR to reprocess the multiplex PCR reads, holding one entry per CDR3 protein. The table records hundreds of thousands of distinct CDR3 sequences, 15% to 18% of them present only once. Sequenced sample: blood. The receptor source for this set is a woman aged 18 to 35 with Graves' hyperthyroidism.

This clonotype was seen repeatedly, ten times or more. This chain links TRBV12-3 or TRBV12-4 with TRBJ1-1, with D possibly TRBD1 on 5 matching bases. V dropped 3 bases and J dropped 1 base, with 9 bases sitting between them. CDR3 size: 14 residues. CDR3 nucleotides: TGTGCCAGCAGTTTTACAGGTACGAACACTGAAGCTTTCTTT. This encodes CASSFTGTNTEAFF.

This clonotype was seen a few times. One junction end does not reproduce the germline sequence, and a read error may be involved. J is TRBJ1-2 and V is TRBV10-3, with TRBD1 as a possible D gene (5 bases). Germline loops: CDR1 ENHRY, CDR2 SYGVKD. The CDR3 is 16 amino acids. The CDR3: CTISEFTGRVNYGYTF. The CDR3 bases are TGTACCATCAGTGAGTTTACCGGCAGGGTAAACTATGGCTACACCTTC.

The chain employs TRBV27 and TRBJ2-5; weak D call: TRBD2 (7 bases). Germline V lookup: CDR1 MNHEY, CDR2 SMNVEV (reference sequence). The CDR3 is made up of 12 amino acids. The germline V and J ends were trimmed by 8 bases and 9 bases, with 16 bases remaining between them. In DNA, the CDR3 is TGTGCCAGCCAAATGGGGGGGGGGCCCCAGTACTTC. It specifies CASQMGGGPQYF.

There are many counts of this clonotype. This chain links TRBV7-9 with TRBJ2-3, with TRBD2 matching over 7 bases. The CDR3 has 18 amino acids. The V gene's germline CDR1 is SEHNR and CDR2 FQNEAQ (reference sequence). V trimming: 4 bases; J trimming: 2 bases; junction bases outside the gene matches: 15. In DNA, the CDR3 is TGTGCCAGCAGCTCAGAAGAAGGAGCGGGGCTGATCACAGATACGCAGTATTTT. Protein: CASSSEEGAGLITDTQYF.

This rearrangement joins TRBV7-9 to TRBJ1-3, with a weak D call TRBD1 (6 bases). CDR3 size: 13 residues. Trimming cost V 3 bases and J 15 bases, with 18 bases left between them. Germline V gene lookup returns CDR1 SEHNR and CDR2 FQNEAQ (reference sequence). The chain's CDR3 is CASSLANREGKYF. The CDR3 DNA follows: TGTGCCAGCAGCTTGGCCAACAGGGAGGGGAAATATTTT.

This clonotype was counted many times. V usage is TRBV11-2 and J usage is TRBJ2-7; 7 nucleotides align to TRBD1. This CDR3 comprises 17 residues. The V segment lost 5 bases and the J segment 0 bases; nucleotides outside the gene matches: 13. CDR1 is SGHAT, CDR2 FQNNGV, per germline. CDR3 loop: CASSPLNRGRSSYEQYF. Written as DNA, the CDR3 is TGTGCCAGCAGCCCTCTCAACAGGGGCCGAAGCTCCTACGAGCAGTACTTC. Full variable domain (rest looked up from reference TRBV11-2 and TRBJ2-7): EAGVAQSPRYKIIEKRQSVAFWCNPISGHATLYWYQQILGQGPKLLIQFQNNGVVDDSQLPKDRFSAERLKGVDSTLKIQPAKLEDSAVYLCASSPLNRGRSSYEQYFGPGTRLTVT.